Listed below are T cell receptor beta chains from one sample, sequenced in a study of CD8+ T cells in alopecia areata. TCRdb's table, derived via immunoSEQ multiplex PCR, lists solely in-frame clones and lacks some. The repertoire consists of a few hundred thousand clones, with more than 30% occurring once and the leading ten covering around 0.48%. Source: CD4+ T cells sorted from blood, taken at roughly week 30, from a patient treated with tofacitinib. The receptors come from a human donor with alopecia areata. The CDR3 runs from the conserved cysteine through the conserved F or W. D genes are given only for firm matches. Clone size is shown for a subset of rows, as once, few, many or a class of expanded clone.

>NA|TRBV25-1|NA|TRBJ2-7
TGTGCCAGCAGTGACGGGCCCCGCCACGAGCAGTACTTC
CASSDGPRHEQYF
>TRBD2|TRBV5-1|few|TRBJ2-3
TGCGCCACGGGACTAGCGGGAGGAGTTACAGATACGCAGTATTTT
CATGLAGGVTDTQYF
>NA|TRBV6-1|few|TRBJ1-4
TGTGCCAGCGTAGTGGATTCGGATGAAAAACTGTTTTTT
CASVVDSDEKLFF
>NA|TRBV7-2|few|TRBJ2-1
TGTGCCAGCAGCTTAGGAAGGACTACGGGTGAGCAGTTCTTC
CASSLGRTTGEQFF
>TRBD2|TRBV9|few|TRBJ2-5
TGTGCCAGCAGCCCGGGGGGTTCTCTCCAAGAGACCCAGTACTTC
CASSPGGSLQETQYF
>TRBD1|TRBV6-5|NA|TRBJ1-2
TGTGCCAGCAGCGCGACAGGGAACTATGGCTACACCTTC
CASSATGNYGYTF
>TRBD1|TRBV2|few|TRBJ2-6
TGTGCCAGCAGGCCACCGGGACAGACACCCTCTGGGGCCAACGTCCTGACTTTC
CASRPPGQTPSGANVLTF
>NA|TRBV9|NA|TRBJ2-1
TGTGCCAGCAGCGTAGCTACGGACCGATACAATGAGCAGTTCTTC
CASSVATDRYNEQFF
>NA|TRBV25-1|few|TRBJ1-2
TGTGCCAGCGCCCCGGCAGGCGGAGATGGCTACACCTTC
CASAPAGGDGYTF
>NA|TRBV7-9|NA|TRBJ1-2
TGTGCCAGCAGCCCAGACCGGGTATATGGCTACACCTTC
CASSPDRVYGYTF
>NA|TRBV2|few|TRBJ1-2
TGTGCCAGCAGCGCCACAGGTTCTAACTATGGCTACACCTTC
CASSATGSNYGYTF
>NA|TRBV9|few|TRBJ2-3
TGTGCCAGCAGCCCTGGCACAGATACGCAGTATTTT
CASSPGTDTQYF
>TRBD1|TRBV30|few|TRBJ1-4
TGTGCCTGGAGCCCTTCCCCAGGGGGGAATGAAAAACTGTTTTTT
CAWSPSPGGNEKLFF
>NA|TRBV6-1|once|TRBJ2-7
TGTGCCAGCAGTGAAAGGCGGGGCTACTCCTACGAGCAGTACTTC
CASSERRGYSYEQYF
>NA|TRBV2|few|TRBJ2-3
TGTGCCAGCACCAGCACAGATACGCAGTATTTT
CASTSTDTQYF
>TRBD2|TRBV19|few|TRBJ2-1
TGTGCCAGTAGTACGGGAGGGACGGGCGATGAGCAGTTCTTC
CASSTGGTGDEQFF
>TRBD1|TRBV2|few|TRBJ2-1
TGTGCCAGCAGCCGAACCGGGACAGGGAACAATGAGCAGTTCTTC
CASSRTGTGNNEQFF
>NA|TRBV30|few|TRBJ2-2
TGTGCCTGGAGCATTACACTCACCGGGGAGCTGTTTTTT
CAWSITLTGELFF
>NA|TRBV4-1|NA|TRBJ1-1
TGCGCCAGCAGCCAATCGGACAGTACGCCCTGGGACACTGAAGCTTTCTTT
CASSQSDSTPWDTEAFF
>NA|TRBV19|once|TRBJ1-5
TGTGCCAGTAGTATAGAAGCATTTGCTCAGCCCCAGCATTTT
CASSIEAFAQPQHF